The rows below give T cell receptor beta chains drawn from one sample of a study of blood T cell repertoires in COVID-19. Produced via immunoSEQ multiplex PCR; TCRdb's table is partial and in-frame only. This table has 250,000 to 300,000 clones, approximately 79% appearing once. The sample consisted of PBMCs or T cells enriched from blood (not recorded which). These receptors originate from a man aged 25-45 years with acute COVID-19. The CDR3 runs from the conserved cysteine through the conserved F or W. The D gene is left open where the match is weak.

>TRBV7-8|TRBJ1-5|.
TGTGCCAGCAGCTTAGATGGGGCAGACGCAAATCAGCCCCAGCATTTT
CASSLDGADANQPQHF
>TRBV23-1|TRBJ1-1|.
TGCGCCAGCAGACACAGTAACACTGAAGCTTTCTTT
CASRHSNTEAFF
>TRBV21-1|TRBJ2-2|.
TGTGCCAGCAGCAAAAGGGACAGGGGACTAATCGGGGAGCTGTTTTTT
CASSKRDRGLIGELFF
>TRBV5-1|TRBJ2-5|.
TGCGCCAGCAGCCACGGACTGCAAATGGGAGAGACCCAGTACTTC
CASSHGLQMGETQYF
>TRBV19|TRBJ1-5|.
TGTGCCAGTAGTATAGTCGGACAGCCCAATCAGCCCCAGCATTTT
CASSIVGQPNQPQHF
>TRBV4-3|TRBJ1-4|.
TGCGCCAGCAGCGGAGGCCGCGCAACTAATGAAAAACTGTTTTTT
CASSGGRATNEKLFF
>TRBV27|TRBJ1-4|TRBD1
TGTGCCAGCAGTAGGACAGGGGTGATTGAAAAACTGTTTTTT
CASSRTGVIEKLFF
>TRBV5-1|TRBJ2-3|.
TGCGCCAGCAGCCCAAACACAGATACGCAGTATTTT
CASSPNTDTQYF
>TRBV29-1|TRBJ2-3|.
TGCAGCGTTGATAGGGTGGCAGGGCACGCAGATACGCAGTATTTT
CSVDRVAGHADTQYF
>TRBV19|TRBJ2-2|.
TGTGCCAGTAGTATAGATCGAATGCTAGGGGAGCTGTTTTTT
CASSIDRMLGELFF
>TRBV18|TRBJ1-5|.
TGTGCCAGCTCACCAGGGGGCGCGGGTCAGCCCCAGCATTTT
CASSPGGAGQPQHF